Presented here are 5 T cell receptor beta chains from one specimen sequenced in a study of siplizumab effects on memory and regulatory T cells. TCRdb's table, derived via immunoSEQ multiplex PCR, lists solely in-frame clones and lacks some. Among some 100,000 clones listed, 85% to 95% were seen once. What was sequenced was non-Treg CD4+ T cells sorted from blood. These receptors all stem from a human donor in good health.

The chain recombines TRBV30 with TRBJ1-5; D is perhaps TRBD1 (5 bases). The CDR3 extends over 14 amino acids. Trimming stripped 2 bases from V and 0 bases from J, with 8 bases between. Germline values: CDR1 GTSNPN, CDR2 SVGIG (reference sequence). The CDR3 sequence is CAWSRDHSNQPQHF. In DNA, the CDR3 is TGTGCCTGGAGTCGGGACCATAGCAATCAGCCCCAGCATTTT.

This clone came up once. The CDR3 DNA sequence: TGTGCCAGTCGGACGGGTAACTATGGCTACACCTTC. Its translation: CASRTGNYGYTF. V usage is TRBV19 and J usage is TRBJ1-2; D remains ambiguous. Germline V gene data show CDR1 as LNHDA and CDR2 as SQIVND (reference sequence). The CDR3 consists of 12 residues. The V gene lost 8 bases and the J gene lost 1 base, with 8 bases spanning the gap.

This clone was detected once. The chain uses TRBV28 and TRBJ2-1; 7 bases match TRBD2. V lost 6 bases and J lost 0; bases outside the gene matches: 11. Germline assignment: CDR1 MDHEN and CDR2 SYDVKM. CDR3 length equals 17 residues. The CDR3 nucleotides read TGTGCCAGCAGCCCAGCGGGGCGCGGGAGCTCCTACAATGAGCAGTTCTTC. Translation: CASSPAGRGSSYNEQFF.

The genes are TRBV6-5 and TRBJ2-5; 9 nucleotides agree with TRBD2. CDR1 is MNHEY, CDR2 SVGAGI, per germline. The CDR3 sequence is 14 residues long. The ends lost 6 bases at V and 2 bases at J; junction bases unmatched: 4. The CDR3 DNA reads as TGTGCCAGCAGCCAGGGACTAGCACAAGAGACCCAGTACTTC. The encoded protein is CASSQGLAQETQYF.

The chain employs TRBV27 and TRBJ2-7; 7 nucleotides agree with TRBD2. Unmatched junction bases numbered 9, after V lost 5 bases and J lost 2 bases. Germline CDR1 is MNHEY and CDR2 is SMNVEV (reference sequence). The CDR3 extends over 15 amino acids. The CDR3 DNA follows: TGTGCCAGCAGTCGCCGGGGGGAGGACGCCTACGAGCAGTACTTC. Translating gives CASSRRGEDAYEQYF.